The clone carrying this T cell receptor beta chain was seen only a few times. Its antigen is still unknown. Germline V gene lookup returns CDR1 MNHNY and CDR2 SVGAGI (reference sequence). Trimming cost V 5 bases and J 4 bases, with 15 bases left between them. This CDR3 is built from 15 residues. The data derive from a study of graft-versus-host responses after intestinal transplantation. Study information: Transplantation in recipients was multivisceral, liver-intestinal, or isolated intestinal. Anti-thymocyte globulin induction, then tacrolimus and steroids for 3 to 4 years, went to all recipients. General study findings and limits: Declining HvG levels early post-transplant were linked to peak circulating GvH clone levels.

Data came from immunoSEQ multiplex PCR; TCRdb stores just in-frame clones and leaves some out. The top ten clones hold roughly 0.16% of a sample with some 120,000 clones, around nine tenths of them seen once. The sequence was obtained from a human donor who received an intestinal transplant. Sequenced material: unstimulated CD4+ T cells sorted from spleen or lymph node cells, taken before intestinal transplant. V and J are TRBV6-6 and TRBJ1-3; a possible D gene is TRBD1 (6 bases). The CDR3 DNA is TGTGCCAGCAGTACTTGGGGGGCGCGGGGAAACACCATATATTTT. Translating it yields CASSTWGARGNTIYF.